The 13 T cell receptor beta chains below all came from one sample that was sequenced in a study of CD8 T cell repertoires and HIV-1 epitope variants. Their recognized antigens are unknown. The method was immunoSEQ multiplex PCR; TCRdb's version includes in-frame clones alone and lacks a portion of them. The sample has about 5,300 clones, about 60% seen once. Sample: cultured CD8+ T cells derived from PBMCs. These receptors were taken from a male donor with HIV.

The chain links TRBV9 to TRBJ2-7; TRBD1 matches 11 bases. Looked up from germline, CDR1 is SGDLS and CDR2 is YYNGEE. The CDR3 contains 15 residues. V was pared by 4 bases and J by 4 bases, with 7 bases of the junction left unmatched. This CDR3 reads CASSPWTGGAYEQYF. The CDR3 nucleotides read TGTGCCAGCAGCCCTTGGACAGGGGGCGCTTACGAGCAGTACTTC. The full variable domain, with the rest looked up from reference TRBV9 and TRBJ2-7, is DSGVTQTPKHLITATGQRVTLRCSPRSGDLSVYWYQQSLDQGLQFLIQYYNGEERAKGNILERFSAQQFPDLHSELNLSSLELGDSALYFCASSPWTGGAYEQYFGPGTRLTVT.

The chain joins TRBV2 to TRBJ2-7; D is perhaps TRBD1 (5 bases). This CDR3 is built from 16 residues. Germline V gene lookup returns CDR1 SNHLY and CDR2 FYNNEI. Trimming removed 6 bases from V and 2 bases from J, with 20 bases in between. The CDR3 here is CASRQFLTDSTYEQYF. The CDR3 region has the DNA TGTGCCAGCAGACAGTTTCTAACCGACAGTACCTACGAGCAGTACTTC.

This chain joins TRBV5-1 and TRBJ1-2; 11 nucleotides match TRBD1. Per the germline V gene, CDR1 is SGHRS and CDR2 is YFSETQ. V shed 6 bases and J 5 bases; nucleotides not matched to a gene: 6. The length of the CDR3 is 14 residues. The CDR3 DNA sequence: TGCGCCAGCAAACCGGGACAGGGGGGTTATGGCTACACCTTC. It is translated as CASKPGQGGYGYTF.

Worth noting for this clone: One junction end does not reproduce the germline sequence, and a read error may be involved. CDR3 loop: CASSEAVPLAVFF. In DNA form, the CDR3 reads TGTGCCAGCAGTGAAGCGGTACCTCTAGCGGTGTTTTTC. The chain has TRBV2 and TRBJ2-7; 7 nucleotides align to TRBD2. Germline V gene data show CDR1 as SNHLY and CDR2 as FYNNEI. This CDR3 has 13 amino acids. Drawing the rest from reference TRBV2 and TRBJ2-7, the complete variable domain is EPEVTQTPSHQVTQMGQEVILRCVPISNHLYFYWYRQILGQKVEFLVSFYNNEISEKSEIFDDQFSVERPDGSNFTLKIRSTKLEDSAMYFCASSEAVPLAVFFGPGTRLTVT.

This chain links TRBV5-1 with TRBJ1-5; D not certain. CDR3 length equals 12 residues. The V gene lost 6 bases and the J gene lost 1 base, with 5 bases spanning the gap. Germline loops: CDR1 SGHRS, CDR2 YFSETQ. Here the CDR3 reads CASNLSNQPQHF. The CDR3 DNA is TGCGCCAGCAATCTGAGCAATCAGCCCCAGCATTTT.

CDR3 nucleotide sequence: TGTGCCAGCAGGGCCGGGACGTATAGGGATGAGCAGTTCTTC. It yields the protein CASRAGTYRDEQFF. The rearrangement links TRBV28 to TRBJ2-1, with D tentatively TRBD1 or TRBD2 (5 bases each). In germline, CDR1 is MDHEN, CDR2 SYDVKM. This CDR3 is built from 14 residues. Deletions cut 6 bases from V and 8 bases from J, with 17 bases between.

This sequence joins TRBV6-5 and TRBJ2-7; D may match TRBD1 or TRBD2 (6 bases each). This CDR3 is 12 amino acids long. Germline assignment: CDR1 MNHEY and CDR2 SVGAGI. Trimming removed 8 bases at V and 6 bases at J, with 14 bases between. For the CDR3, the DNA is TGTGCCAGCTCCATCGGGGGCCCCGAGCAGTACTTC. This gives the protein CASSIGGPEQYF.

The chain carries TRBV28 and TRBJ1-5; weak D call: TRBD1 (5 bases). V was cut by 6 bases and J by 5 bases, with 17 bases left in between. In germline, CDR1 is MDHEN, CDR2 SYDVKM. This CDR3 is 15 amino acids long. CDR3 residues: CASRLLRDSYQPQHF. The CDR3 DNA follows: TGTGCCAGCAGACTGCTCCGGGACTCCTATCAGCCCCAGCATTTT.

This chain joins TRBV6-1 and TRBJ2-3; 7 bases are shared with TRBD2. CDR1 and CDR2 (germline): MNHNS, SASEGT. V was pared by 8 bases and J by 2 bases, with 10 bases of the junction left unmatched. The CDR3 contains 15 residues. CDR3: CASPSGEAYTDTQYF. Here the CDR3 DNA reads TGTGCCAGCCCGAGCGGGGAGGCCTACACAGATACGCAGTATTTT.

The chain is built from TRBV15 and TRBJ1-5; D not resolved. The CDR3 spans 15 residues. Trimming took off 9 bases at V and 0 bases at J, with 15 bases between the two ends. CDR1 LNHNV and CDR2 YYDKDF come from the germline V gene (reference sequence). The DNA of the CDR3 is TGTGCCACGGGAGAAGGGTTCCTTAGCAATCAGCCCCAGCATTTT. Its protein is CATGEGFLSNQPQHF.

In this sample, this clone turned up once. This rearrangement joins TRBV28 to TRBJ2-1; D is possibly TRBD1 (5 bases). V lost 6 bases to trimming and J lost 4 bases, with 16 bases between them. The CDR3 covers 15 residues. CDR1 and CDR2 (germline): MDHEN, SYDVKM. The CDR3 nucleotides are TGTGCCAGCAGACCTAGACAGCCTGATTACAATGAGCAGTTCTTC. Its protein is CASRPRQPDYNEQFF.

This clone was counted between two and nine times. The CDR3: CASSPSGTKNTEAFF. The CDR3 nucleotides are TGTGCCAGCTCACCATCCGGGACAAAGAACACTGAAGCTTTCTTT. This chain connects TRBV18 to TRBJ1-1, with TRBD1 as a possible D gene (6 bases). Deletions cut 2 bases from V and 1 base from J, with 11 bases between. The CDR3 runs to 15 residues. Germline V gene sequence: CDR1 KGHSH, CDR2 LQKENI. Based on the CDR3 plus reference TRBV18 and TRBJ1-1, the full variable domain is NAGVMQNPRHLVRRRGQEARLRCSPMKGHSHVYWYRQLPEEGLKFMVYLQKENIIDESGMPKERFSAEFPKEGPSILRIQQVVRGDSAAYFCASSPSGTKNTEAFFGQGTRLTVV.

The rearrangement joins TRBV19 to TRBJ2-7; tentatively, D is TRBD1 (5 bases). V lost 6 bases and J 1 base, leaving 10 bases between the germline ends. Germline CDR1 and CDR2: LNHDA and SQIVND (reference sequence). The CDR3 covers 13 residues. DNA of the CDR3: TGTGCCAGTAGCTTACAGGATTCCTACGAGCAGTACTTC. This encodes CASSLQDSYEQYF.